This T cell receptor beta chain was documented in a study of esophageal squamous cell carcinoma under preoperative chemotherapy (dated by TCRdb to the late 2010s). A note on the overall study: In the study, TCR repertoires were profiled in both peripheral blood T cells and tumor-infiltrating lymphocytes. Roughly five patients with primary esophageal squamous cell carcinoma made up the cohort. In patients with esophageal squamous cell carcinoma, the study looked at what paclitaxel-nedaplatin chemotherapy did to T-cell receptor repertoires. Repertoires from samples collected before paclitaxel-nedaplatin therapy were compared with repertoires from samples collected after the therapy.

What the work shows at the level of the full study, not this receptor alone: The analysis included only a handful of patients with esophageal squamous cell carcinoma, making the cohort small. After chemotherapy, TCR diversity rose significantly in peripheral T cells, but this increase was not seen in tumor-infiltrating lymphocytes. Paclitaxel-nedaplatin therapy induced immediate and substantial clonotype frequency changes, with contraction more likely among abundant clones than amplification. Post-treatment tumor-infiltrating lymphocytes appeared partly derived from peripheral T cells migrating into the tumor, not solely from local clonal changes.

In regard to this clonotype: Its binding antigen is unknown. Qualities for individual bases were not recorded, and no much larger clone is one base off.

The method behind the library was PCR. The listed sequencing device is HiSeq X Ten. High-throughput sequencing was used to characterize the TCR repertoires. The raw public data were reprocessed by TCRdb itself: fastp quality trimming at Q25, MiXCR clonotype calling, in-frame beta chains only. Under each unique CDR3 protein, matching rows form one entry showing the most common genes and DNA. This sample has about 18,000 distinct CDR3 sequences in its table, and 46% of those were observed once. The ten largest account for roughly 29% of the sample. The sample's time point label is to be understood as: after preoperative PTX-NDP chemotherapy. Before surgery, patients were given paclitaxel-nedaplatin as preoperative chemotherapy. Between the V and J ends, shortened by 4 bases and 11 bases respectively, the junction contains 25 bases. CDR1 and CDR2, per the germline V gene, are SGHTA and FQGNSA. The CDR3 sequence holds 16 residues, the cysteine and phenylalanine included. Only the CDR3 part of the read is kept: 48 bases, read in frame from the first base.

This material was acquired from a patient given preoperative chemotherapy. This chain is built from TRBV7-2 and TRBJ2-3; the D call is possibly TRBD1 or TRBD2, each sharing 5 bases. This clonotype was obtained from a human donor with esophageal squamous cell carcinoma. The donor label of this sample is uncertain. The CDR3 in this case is CASSSTGLASTDMQYF. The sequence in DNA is TGTGCCAGCAGCTCTACGGGGCTGGCCTCCACAGACATGCAGTATTTT. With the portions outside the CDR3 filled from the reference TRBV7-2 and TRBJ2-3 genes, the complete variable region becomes GAGVSQSPSNKVTEKGKDVELRCDPISGHTALYWYRQSLGQGLEFLIYFQGNSAPDKSGLPSDRFSAERTGGSVSTLTIQRTQQEDSAVYLCASSSTGLASTDMQYFGPGTRLTVL.